The 28 T cell receptor beta chains below were found in one sample sequenced in a study of control samples from healthy donors and cancer patients. TCRdb's table, derived via immunoSEQ multiplex PCR, lists solely in-frame clones and lacks some. The sample gives about 170,000 clones, 88% of which show up once; around 5% is in the top ten. The sample was blood. All receptors come from a woman aged 30 to 39 in good health.

V gene TRBV25-1 combines with J gene TRBJ2-3, with D perhaps TRBD1 (5 bases). Germline CDR1 MGHDK, CDR2 SYGVNS. CDR3 length: 17 amino acids. Trimming removed 3 bases from V and 2 bases from J, with 18 bases in between. The CDR3 nucleotides are TGTGCCAGCAGTGACCGCAGGGAAGGAGAGGACACAGATACGCAGTATTTT. As protein: CASSDRREGEDTDTQYF.

A remark on this clone: Other DNA sequences in this specimen translate into the identical CDR3. V usage is TRBV5-1 and J usage is TRBJ1-6, with TRBD1 matching 7 bases. The CDR3 consists of 14 residues. CDR1 is SGHRS, CDR2 YFSETQ, per germline. The ends lost 0 bases at V and 7 bases at J; junction bases unmatched: 1. The CDR3 here is CASSLGQGNSPLHF. The CDR3 bases are TGCGCCAGCAGCTTGGGACAGGGCAATTCACCCCTCCACTTT. The full variable domain, rest sourced from reference TRBV5-1 and TRBJ1-6, is KAGVTQTPRYLIKTRGQQVTLSCSPISGHRSVSWYQQTPGQGLQFLFEYFSETQRNKGNFPGRFSGRQFSNSRSEMNVSTLELGDSALYLCASSLGQGNSPLHFGNGTRLTVT.

This clone appeared a single time. The J gene is TRBJ2-5, the V gene TRBV27; D assignment may be TRBD1 or TRBD2 (6 bases each). Germline V CDR1 and CDR2: MNHEY, SMNVEV (reference sequence). Trimming pared 6 bases from V and 4 bases from J, leaving 15 bases between. The CDR3 has 14 residues. Written as DNA, the CDR3 is TGTGCCAGCAGATTAAAGGGGGGTTCAGAGACCCAGTACTTC. This codes for CASRLKGGSETQYF.

This chain uses TRBV5-5 with TRBJ2-3, with 8 bases lining up with TRBD2. The CDR3 runs 16 residues. V dropped 0 bases and J dropped 0; count of bases not matched to a gene: 3. CDR1 is SGHKS and CDR2 is YYEKEE in the germline V gene (reference sequence). DNA of the CDR3: TGTGCCAGCAGCTTGGGCCTAGCGGGCAGCACAGATACGCAGTATTTT. Protein sequence: CASSLGLAGSTDTQYF.

This clone was counted a single time. The chain employs TRBV2 and TRBJ2-7, with a weak D call TRBD1 (5 bases). The V gene lost 2 bases and the J gene lost 1 base, with 12 bases spanning the gap. There are 15 residues in the CDR3. Per the germline V gene, CDR1 is SNHLY and CDR2 is FYNNEI. CDR3 region: CASSERAGWSYEQYV. CDR3 bases: TGTGCCAGCAGTGAACGTGCAGGGTGGTCCTACGAGCAGTACGTC.

This clone showed up just a few times. This chain joins TRBV6-4 and TRBJ1-1; possibly TRBD1 for D (6 bases). V lost 2 bases, J lost 10 bases, and 20 bases lay in between. The CDR3 has 15 amino acids. Germline CDR1 and CDR2: MRHNA and SNTAGT. DNA of the CDR3: TGTGCCAGCAGTGACGGTAACGGGGGCGCAAGTCGAGCTTTCTTT. It yields the protein CASSDGNGGASRAFF.

The genes are TRBV29-1 and TRBJ2-5; no reliable D call. Trimming shortened V by 3 bases and J by 0 bases, and 5 bases separated the two germline ends. Germline CDR1 SQVTM, CDR2 ANQGSEA. The length of the CDR3 is 12 residues. Here the CDR3 reads CSVDPYQETQYF. CDR3 DNA sequence: TGCAGCGTTGACCCGTACCAAGAGACCCAGTACTTC.

The table lists this clone with a few counts. The V gene is TRBV3-1 (or the pseudogene TRBV3-2), the J gene TRBJ1-1; D is possibly TRBD1 (6 bases). The CDR3 totals 15 residues. Trimming shortened V by 1 base and J by 5 bases, and 14 bases separated the two germline ends. The germline gives CDR1 LGHDT, CDR2 YNNKEL (reference sequence). The CDR3 spells CASSQAPAGATEAFF. CDR3 DNA sequence: TGTGCCAGCAGCCAAGCTCCGGCAGGGGCTACTGAAGCTTTCTTT.

The sample holds a few counts of this clone. This rearrangement joins TRBV18 to TRBJ1-2; possibly TRBD1 for D (5 bases). The V gene lost 4 bases and the J gene lost 3 bases, with 27 bases spanning the gap. The CDR3 runs 19 residues. CDR1 and CDR2 (germline): KGHSH, LQKENI. The CDR3 sequence: CASSRLGWGSPPGDYGYTF. Here the CDR3 DNA reads TGTGCCAGCTCACGATTGGGCTGGGGGTCTCCACCTGGGGACTATGGCTACACCTTC.

The chain is built from TRBV6-1 and TRBJ2-4; D is unclear. The CDR3 length is 14 residues. Germline V gene data show CDR1 as MNHNS and CDR2 as SASEGT. V was clipped by 1 base and J by 6 bases, with 10 bases between them. For the CDR3, the DNA is TGTGCCAGCAGTGAAGTGGTGGGTACAAACATTCAGTACTTC. As protein: CASSEVVGTNIQYF.

The genes are TRBV3-1 (or the pseudogene TRBV3-2) and TRBJ2-1; D is uncertain. CDR3 length equals 11 residues. Trimming cost V 1 base and J 9 bases, with 4 bases left between them. Germline V CDR1 and CDR2: LGHDT, YNNKEL (reference sequence). The CDR3 loop is CASSQVAEQFF. CDR3 DNA: TGTGCCAGCAGCCAAGTCGCTGAGCAGTTCTTC.

The gene calls are TRBV2 and TRBJ1-1; TRBD1 might be the D (6 bases). This CDR3 has 14 amino acids. V lost 3 bases, J lost 0 bases, and 8 bases lay in between. Germline assignment: CDR1 SNHLY and CDR2 FYNNEI. CDR3 sequence: CASSEDSMNTEAFF. As DNA, the CDR3 is TGTGCCAGCAGTGAGGACAGCATGAACACTGAAGCTTTCTTT.

CDR3 sequence: CASSFPGQGNTGELFF. CDR3 nucleotides: TGTGCCAGCAGTTTCCCGGGACAGGGAAACACCGGGGAGCTGTTTTTT. The V call is TRBV28, the J call TRBJ2-2; 9 bases map to TRBD1. Germline values: CDR1 MDHEN, CDR2 SYDVKM. V lost 3 bases to trimming and J lost 2 bases; unmatched junction nucleotides: 4. This CDR3 is built from 16 residues.

The chain is built from TRBV5-4 and TRBJ2-7; D tentatively reads TRBD1 or TRBD2 (5 bases each). The germline V gene has CDR1 SGHNT and CDR2 YYREEE (reference sequence). CDR3 length equals 14 residues. Trimming removed 5 bases from V and 6 bases from J, with 18 bases in between. The chain's CDR3 is CASSRDVPQLEQYF. For the CDR3, the DNA is TGTGCCAGCAGTCGGGACGTCCCCCAACTCGAGCAGTACTTC.

DNA for the CDR3: TGTGCCAGCAGCGTAGGGTTAGCGGGAGGGACGGAGACCCAGTACTTC. It is translated as CASSVGLAGGTETQYF. The rearrangement uses TRBV9 and TRBJ2-5; TRBD2 aligns across 11 bases. This CDR3 has 16 residues. The V gene's germline CDR1 is SGDLS and CDR2 YYNGEE. The V and J ends lost 0 bases and 5 bases, in that order; junction bases with no gene match: 6.

The CDR3 nucleotides read TGTGCCAGCAGCGTAGGATGGGACAGGAACACTGAAGCTTTCTTT. Translated: CASSVGWDRNTEAFF. The chain recombines TRBV9 with TRBJ1-1; 7 nucleotides line up with TRBD1. Trimming at V came to 0 bases and at J to 1 base, leaving 3 bases not matched to a gene. The CDR3 length is 15 residues. The germline V gene has CDR1 SGDLS and CDR2 YYNGEE. The full variable domain, with the rest looked up from reference TRBV9 and TRBJ1-1, is DSGVTQTPKHLITATGQRVTLRCSPRSGDLSVYWYQQSLDQGLQFLIQYYNGEERAKGNILERFSAQQFPDLHSELNLSSLELGDSALYFCASSVGWDRNTEAFFGQGTRLTVV.

This rearrangement joins TRBV4-1 to TRBJ2-3; no clear D gene. CDR1 MGHRA and CDR2 YSYEKL come from the germline V gene. V was pared by 0 bases and J by 2 bases, with 9 bases between. This CDR3 has 15 residues. CDR3 bases: TGCGCCAGCAGCCAAGAGACCCGCCCCACAGATACGCAGTATTTT. Amino acid sequence: CASSQETRPTDTQYF.

The chain employs TRBV19 and TRBJ1-2, with D uncertain. From germline, CDR1 is LNHDA and CDR2 SQIVND (reference sequence). V was cut by 8 bases and J by 5 bases, with 15 bases left in between. The CDR3 consists of 13 residues. The CDR3 bases are TGTGCCAGTGGAGATAGACCTGTTTATGGCTACACCTTC. Translation: CASGDRPVYGYTF.

V and J are TRBV12-3 or TRBV12-4 and TRBJ2-2; D is ambiguous. The CDR3 totals 12 residues. V lost 3 bases and J 2 bases, leaving 1 base between the germline ends. CDR3 protein: CASSFNTGELFF. Written as DNA, the CDR3 is TGTGCCAGCAGTTTCAACACCGGGGAGCTGTTTTTT.

Sample share makes this clone medium-sized (0.01 to 0.1%). This rearrangement joins TRBV6-6 to TRBJ1-2; D is unclear. V lost 10 bases to trimming and J lost 5 bases, with 8 bases between them. Germline CDR1 is MNHNY and CDR2 is SVGAGI (reference sequence). The CDR3 runs to 10 residues. Here the CDR3 reads CATQSYGYTF. The DNA for the CDR3 is TGTGCCACCCAATCTTATGGCTACACCTTC.

This chain links TRBV2 with TRBJ1-4; 7 bases are a match to TRBD1. This CDR3 is 15 amino acids long. The junction had 11 bases not matched to a gene; V was cut back by 10 bases and J by 3 bases. Looked up from germline, CDR1 is SNHLY and CDR2 is FYNNEI. The CDR3 is CATEQGNTANEKLFF. The CDR3 region has the DNA TGTGCCACCGAACAGGGGAACACGGCTAATGAAAAACTGTTTTTT.

V gene TRBV15 combines with J gene TRBJ1-2, with 9 bases fitting TRBD1. This CDR3 is 16 amino acids long. Trimming removed 1 base from V and 5 bases from J; junction bases left unmatched: 8. CDR1 and CDR2 (germline): LNHNV, YYDKDF (reference sequence). The DNA for the CDR3 is TGTGCCACCAGCAGAGGTTCAGCGGGACAGGGTTATGGCTACACCTTC. Translated: CATSRGSAGQGYGYTF.

This clone appeared a few times. Here the CDR3 reads CATSRSGRAFTETQYF. In nucleotides, the CDR3 is TGTGCCACCAGCAGAAGCGGGAGGGCTTTCACAGAGACCCAGTACTTC. V and J are TRBV15 and TRBJ2-5; 10 bases are shared with TRBD2. This CDR3 comprises 16 residues. V shed 2 bases, J shed 4 bases, and the junction held 7 bases outside the gene matches. Germline CDR1 and CDR2: LNHNV and YYDKDF (reference sequence).

This clone was detected only once. The rearrangement joins TRBV30 to TRBJ1-2; D ambiguous. V was pared by 4 bases and J by 5 bases, with 20 bases between. This CDR3 has 15 amino acids. The germline gives CDR1 GTSNPN, CDR2 SVGIG (reference sequence). The CDR3: CAWTPRALEWYGYTF. CDR3 DNA: TGTGCCTGGACGCCCCGAGCTCTTGAGTGGTATGGCTACACCTTC. Looking up the rest from reference TRBV30 and TRBJ1-2 gives the full variable domain: SQTIHQWPATLVQPVGSPLSLECTVEGTSNPNLYWYRQAAGRGLQLLFYSVGIGQISSEVPQNLSASRPQDRQFILSSKKLLLSDSGFYLCAWTPRALEWYGYTFGSGTRLTVV.

The V gene is TRBV9, the J gene TRBJ2-1; TRBD1 agrees at 7 bases. This CDR3 is 14 amino acids long. CDR1 SGDLS and CDR2 YYNGEE come from the germline V gene. Trimming cost V 3 bases and J 3 bases; bases outside gene matches: 3. The CDR3, as DNA: TGTGCCAGCAGCGGGGGGACAGTCTACAATGAGCAGTTCTTC. Amino acids: CASSGGTVYNEQFF.

About this clone itself: A junction end diverges from the germline sequence, so it may reflect a read error. This chain uses TRBV4-1 with TRBJ1-5; D gene unclear. The germline CDR1 and CDR2 sequences are MGHRA and YSYEKL. The CDR3 sequence is 13 residues long. The CDR3 DNA follows: TGCGCCAGCAGTCAAGCGGAGCATCAGCCCCAGCATTTT. It encodes CASSQAEHQPQHF.

The count of this clone is one. This chain uses TRBV7-9 with TRBJ1-3, with unresolved D. The V end was cut by 1 base, the J end by 1 base, with 5 bases between. This CDR3 has 14 residues. The germline V gene has CDR1 SEHNR and CDR2 FQNEAQ (reference sequence). CDR3 in DNA: TGTGCCAGCAGCTTAGGGAATTCTGGAAACACCATATATTTT. Protein product: CASSLGNSGNTIYF.

Here the CDR3 reads CARYSGNTIYF. CDR3 sequence (DNA): TGTGCCCGGTACTCTGGAAACACCATATATTTT. This chain links TRBV30 with TRBJ1-3; D remains ambiguous. Trimming took 8 bases from V and 0 from J, leaving 5 bases between them. The CDR3 sequence is 11 residues long. Germline assignment: CDR1 GTSNPN and CDR2 SVGIG (reference sequence).